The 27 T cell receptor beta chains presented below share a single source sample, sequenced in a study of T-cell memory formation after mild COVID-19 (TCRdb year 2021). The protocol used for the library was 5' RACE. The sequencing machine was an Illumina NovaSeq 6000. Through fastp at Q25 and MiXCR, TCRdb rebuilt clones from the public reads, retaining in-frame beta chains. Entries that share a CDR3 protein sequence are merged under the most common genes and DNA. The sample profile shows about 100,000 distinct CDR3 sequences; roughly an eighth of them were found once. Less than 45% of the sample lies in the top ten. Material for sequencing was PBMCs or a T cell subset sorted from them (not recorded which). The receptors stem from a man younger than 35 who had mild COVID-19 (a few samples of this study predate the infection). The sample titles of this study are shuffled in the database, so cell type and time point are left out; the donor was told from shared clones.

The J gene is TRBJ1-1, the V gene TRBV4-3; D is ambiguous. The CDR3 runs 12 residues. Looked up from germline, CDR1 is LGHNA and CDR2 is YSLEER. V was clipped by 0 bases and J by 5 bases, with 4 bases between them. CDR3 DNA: TGCGCCAGCAGCCAAGATGAAACTGAAGCTTTCTTT. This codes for CASSQDETEAFF.

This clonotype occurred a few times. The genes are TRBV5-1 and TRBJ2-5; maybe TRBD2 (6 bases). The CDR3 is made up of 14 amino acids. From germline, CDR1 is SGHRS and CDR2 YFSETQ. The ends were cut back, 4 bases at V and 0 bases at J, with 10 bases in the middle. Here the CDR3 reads CASSVPGDQETQYF. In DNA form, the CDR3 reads TGCGCCAGCAGCGTACCGGGAGACCAAGAGACCCAGTACTTC.

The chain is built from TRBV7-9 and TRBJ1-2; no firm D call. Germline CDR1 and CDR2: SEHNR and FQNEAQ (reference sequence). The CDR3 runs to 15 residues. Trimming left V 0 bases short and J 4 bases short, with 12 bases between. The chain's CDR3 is CASSLASLQLYGYTF. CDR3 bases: TGTGCCAGCAGCTTAGCCAGCTTACAGCTCTATGGCTACACCTTC.

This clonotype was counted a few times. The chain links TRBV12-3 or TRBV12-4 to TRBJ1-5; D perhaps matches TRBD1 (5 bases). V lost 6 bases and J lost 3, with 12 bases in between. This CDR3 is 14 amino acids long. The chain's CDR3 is CASSSDSDNQPQHF. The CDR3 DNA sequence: TGTGCCAGCAGCTCCGACAGTGACAATCAGCCCCAGCATTTT.

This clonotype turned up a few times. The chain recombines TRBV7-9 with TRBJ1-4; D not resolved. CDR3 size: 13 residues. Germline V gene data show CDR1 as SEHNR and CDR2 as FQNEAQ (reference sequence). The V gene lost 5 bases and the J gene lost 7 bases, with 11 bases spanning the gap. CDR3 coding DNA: TGTGCCAGCAGCCCCGGACGCGGTGAAAAACTGTTTTTT. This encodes CASSPGRGEKLFF.

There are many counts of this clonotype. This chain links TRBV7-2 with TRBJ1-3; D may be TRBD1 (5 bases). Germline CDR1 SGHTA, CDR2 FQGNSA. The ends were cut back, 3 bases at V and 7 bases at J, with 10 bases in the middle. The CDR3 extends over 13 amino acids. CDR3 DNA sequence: TGTGCCAGCAGCTTGATACCAGGGAACACCATATATTTT. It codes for CASSLIPGNTIYF.

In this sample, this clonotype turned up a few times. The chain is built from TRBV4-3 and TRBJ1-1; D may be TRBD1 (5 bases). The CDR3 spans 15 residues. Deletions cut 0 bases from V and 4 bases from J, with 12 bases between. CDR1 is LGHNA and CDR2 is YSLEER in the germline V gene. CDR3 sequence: CASSQDTQGGTEAFF. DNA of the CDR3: TGCGCCAGCAGCCAAGATACCCAGGGTGGCACTGAAGCTTTCTTT.

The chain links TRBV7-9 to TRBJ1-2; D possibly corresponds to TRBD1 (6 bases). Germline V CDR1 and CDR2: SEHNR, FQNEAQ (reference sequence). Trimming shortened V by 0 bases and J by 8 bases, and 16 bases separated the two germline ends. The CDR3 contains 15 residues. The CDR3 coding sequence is TGTGCCAGCAGCTTAGCGAGTGCAGGGGAGCACGGCTACACCTTC. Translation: CASSLASAGEHGYTF.

In DNA, the CDR3 is TGTGCCAGCAGCCCGGACAGCGAGAGATCCTACGAGCAGTACGTC. Its protein is CASSPDSERSYEQYV. The chain is built from TRBV14 and TRBJ2-7; the D gene is possibly TRBD1 (6 bases). The CDR3 loop spans 15 amino acids. Germline V lookup: CDR1 SGHDN, CDR2 FVKESK. Trimming stripped 4 bases from V and 1 base from J, with 14 bases between.

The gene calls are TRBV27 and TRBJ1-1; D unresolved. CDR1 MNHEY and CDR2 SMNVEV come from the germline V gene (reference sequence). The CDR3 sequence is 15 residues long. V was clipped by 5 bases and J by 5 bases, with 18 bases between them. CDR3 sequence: CASSPRGSTGTEAFF. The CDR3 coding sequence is TGTGCCAGCAGTCCTCGCGGATCCACCGGTACTGAAGCTTTCTTT.

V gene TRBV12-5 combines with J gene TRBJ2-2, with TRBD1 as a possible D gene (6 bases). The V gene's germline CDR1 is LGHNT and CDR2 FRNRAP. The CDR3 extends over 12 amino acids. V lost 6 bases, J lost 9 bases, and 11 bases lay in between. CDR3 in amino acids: CASGYTGWELFF. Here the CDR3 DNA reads TGTGCTAGTGGCTACACAGGGTGGGAGCTGTTTTTT.

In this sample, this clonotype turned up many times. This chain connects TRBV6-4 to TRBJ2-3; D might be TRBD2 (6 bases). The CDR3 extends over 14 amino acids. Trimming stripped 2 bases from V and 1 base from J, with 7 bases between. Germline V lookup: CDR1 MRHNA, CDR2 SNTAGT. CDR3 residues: CASSDGEGTDTQYF. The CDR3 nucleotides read TGTGCCAGCAGTGACGGGGAGGGCACAGATACGCAGTATTTT.

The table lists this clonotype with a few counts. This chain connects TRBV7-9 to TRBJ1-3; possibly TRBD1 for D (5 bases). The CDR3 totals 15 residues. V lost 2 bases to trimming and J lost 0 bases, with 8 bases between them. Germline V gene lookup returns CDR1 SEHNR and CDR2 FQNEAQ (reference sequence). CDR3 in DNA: TGTGCCAGCAGCTTATCAGGGATCTCTGGAAACACCATATATTTT. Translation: CASSLSGISGNTIYF. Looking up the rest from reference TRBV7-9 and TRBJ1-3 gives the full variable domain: DTGVSQNPRHKITKRGQNVTFRCDPISEHNRLYWYRQTLGQGPEFLTYFQNEAQLEKSRLLSDRFSAERPKGSFSTLEIQRTEQGDSAMYLCASSLSGISGNTIYFGEGSWLTVV.

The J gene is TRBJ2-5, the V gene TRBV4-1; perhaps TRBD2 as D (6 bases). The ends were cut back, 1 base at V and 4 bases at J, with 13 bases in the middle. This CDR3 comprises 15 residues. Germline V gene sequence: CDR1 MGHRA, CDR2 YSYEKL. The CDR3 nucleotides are TGCGCCAGCAGCCAAGGGGGGGTTGACGGAGAGACCCAGTACTTC. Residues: CASSQGGVDGETQYF.

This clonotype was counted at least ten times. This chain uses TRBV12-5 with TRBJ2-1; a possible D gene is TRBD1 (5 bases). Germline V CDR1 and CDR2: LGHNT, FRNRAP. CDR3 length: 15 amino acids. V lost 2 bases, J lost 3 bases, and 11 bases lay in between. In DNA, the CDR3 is TGTGCTAGTGGTTTGACAGGAGCGAACTACAATGAGCAGTTCTTC. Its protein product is CASGLTGANYNEQFF.

CDR3 loop: CASRAGPSSGNTIYF. The CDR3, as DNA: TGTGCCAGCAGGGCGGGGCCCTCGAGTGGAAACACCATATATTTT. The chain recombines TRBV5-5 with TRBJ1-3, with D perhaps matching TRBD1 (5 bases). Germline CDR1 is SGHKS and CDR2 is YYEKEE (reference sequence). Trimming stripped 5 bases from V and 3 bases from J, with 15 bases between. The CDR3 sequence is 15 residues long.

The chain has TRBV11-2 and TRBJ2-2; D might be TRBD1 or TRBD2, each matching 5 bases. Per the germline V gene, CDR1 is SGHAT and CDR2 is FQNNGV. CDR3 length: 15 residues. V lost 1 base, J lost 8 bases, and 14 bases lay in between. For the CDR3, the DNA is TGTGCCAGCAGCTTAGTTTCAGGGACGCCGGGGGAGCTGTTTTTT. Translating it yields CASSLVSGTPGELFF.

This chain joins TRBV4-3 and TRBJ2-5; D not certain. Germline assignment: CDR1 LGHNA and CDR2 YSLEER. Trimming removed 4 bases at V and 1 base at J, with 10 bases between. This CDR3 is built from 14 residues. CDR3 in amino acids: CASSPGDIQETQYF. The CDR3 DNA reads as TGCGCCAGCAGCCCTGGAGATATCCAAGAGACCCAGTACTTC.

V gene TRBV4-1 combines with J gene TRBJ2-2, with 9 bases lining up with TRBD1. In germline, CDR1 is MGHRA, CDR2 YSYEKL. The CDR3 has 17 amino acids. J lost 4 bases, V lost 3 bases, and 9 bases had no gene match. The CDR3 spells CASSHWTRDRATGELFF. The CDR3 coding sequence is TGCGCCAGCAGCCATTGGACCCGGGACAGGGCCACCGGGGAGCTGTTTTTT.

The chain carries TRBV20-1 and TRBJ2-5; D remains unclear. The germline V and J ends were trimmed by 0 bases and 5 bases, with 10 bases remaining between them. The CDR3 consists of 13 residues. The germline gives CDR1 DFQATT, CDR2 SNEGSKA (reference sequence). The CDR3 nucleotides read TGCAGTGCTAGAGATCCCAAGAACGAGACCCAGTACTTC. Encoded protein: CSARDPKNETQYF.

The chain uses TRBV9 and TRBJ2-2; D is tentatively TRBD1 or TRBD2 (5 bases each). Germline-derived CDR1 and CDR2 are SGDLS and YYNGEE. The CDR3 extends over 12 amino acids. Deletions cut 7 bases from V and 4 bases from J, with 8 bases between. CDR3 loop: CASRGPTGELFF. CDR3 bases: TGTGCCAGCCGGGGACCCACCGGGGAGCTGTTTTTT.

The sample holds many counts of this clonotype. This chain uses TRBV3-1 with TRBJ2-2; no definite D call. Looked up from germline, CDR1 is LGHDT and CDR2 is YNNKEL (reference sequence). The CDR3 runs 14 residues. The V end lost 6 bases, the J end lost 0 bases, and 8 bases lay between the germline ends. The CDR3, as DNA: TGTGCCAGCAGTTGGGTGACGAACACCGGGGAGCTGTTTTTT. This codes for CASSWVTNTGELFF. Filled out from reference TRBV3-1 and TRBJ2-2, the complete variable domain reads DTAVSQTPKYLVTQMGNDKSIKCEQNLGHDTMYWYKQDSKKFLKIMFSYNNKELIINETVPNRFSPKSPDKAHLNLHINSLELGDSAVYFCASSWVTNTGELFFGEGSRLTVL.

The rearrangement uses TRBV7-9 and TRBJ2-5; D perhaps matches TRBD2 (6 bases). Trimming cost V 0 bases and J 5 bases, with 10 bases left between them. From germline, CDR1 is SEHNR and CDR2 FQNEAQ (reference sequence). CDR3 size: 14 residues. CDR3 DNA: TGTGCCAGCAGCTTAGCGGGACTGGCGGAGACCCAGTACTTC. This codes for CASSLAGLAETQYF.

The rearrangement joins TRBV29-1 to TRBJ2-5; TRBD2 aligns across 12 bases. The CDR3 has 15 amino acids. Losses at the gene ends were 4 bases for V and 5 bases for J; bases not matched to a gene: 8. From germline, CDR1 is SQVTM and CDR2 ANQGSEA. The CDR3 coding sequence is TGCAGCGTTGCCGGGGCTAGCGGGGGGGCGGAGACCCAGTACTTC. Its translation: CSVAGASGGAETQYF.

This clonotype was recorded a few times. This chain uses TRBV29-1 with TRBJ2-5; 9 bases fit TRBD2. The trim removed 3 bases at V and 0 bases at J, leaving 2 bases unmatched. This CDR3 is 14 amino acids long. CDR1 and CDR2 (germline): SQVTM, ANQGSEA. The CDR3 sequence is CSVEKRGDQETQYF. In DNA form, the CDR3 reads TGCAGCGTTGAGAAGCGGGGGGACCAAGAGACCCAGTACTTC.

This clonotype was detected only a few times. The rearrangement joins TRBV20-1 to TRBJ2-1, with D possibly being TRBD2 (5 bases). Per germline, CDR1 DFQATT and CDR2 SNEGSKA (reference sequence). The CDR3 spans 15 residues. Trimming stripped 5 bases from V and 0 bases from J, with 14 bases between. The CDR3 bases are TGCAGTGCTCGCCGAGGGCCCAACTCCTACAATGAGCAGTTCTTC. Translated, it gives CSARRGPNSYNEQFF.

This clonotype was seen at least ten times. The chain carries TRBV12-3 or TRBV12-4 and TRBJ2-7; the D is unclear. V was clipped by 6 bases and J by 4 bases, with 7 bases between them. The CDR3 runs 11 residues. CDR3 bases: TGTGCCAGCAGCTCCCTTTACGAGCAGTACTTC. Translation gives CASSSLYEQYF.